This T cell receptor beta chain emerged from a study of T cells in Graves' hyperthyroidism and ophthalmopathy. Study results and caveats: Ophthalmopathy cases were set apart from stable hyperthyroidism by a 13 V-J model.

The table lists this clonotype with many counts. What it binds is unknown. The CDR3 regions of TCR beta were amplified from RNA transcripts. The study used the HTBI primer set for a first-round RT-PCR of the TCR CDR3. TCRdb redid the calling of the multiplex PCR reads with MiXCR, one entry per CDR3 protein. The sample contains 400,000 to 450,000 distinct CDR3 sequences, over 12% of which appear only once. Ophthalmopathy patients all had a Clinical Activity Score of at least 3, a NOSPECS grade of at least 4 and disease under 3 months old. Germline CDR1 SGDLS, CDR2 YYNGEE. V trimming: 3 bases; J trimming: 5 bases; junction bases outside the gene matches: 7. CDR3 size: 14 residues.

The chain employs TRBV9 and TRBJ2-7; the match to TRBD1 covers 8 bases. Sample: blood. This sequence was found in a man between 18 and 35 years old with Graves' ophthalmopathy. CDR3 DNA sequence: TGTGCCAGCAGCGCAAGACAGGGGAAGGACGAGCAGTACTTC. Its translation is CASSARQGKDEQYF.